This T cell receptor beta chain was profiled in a study of cytomegalovirus exposure and HLA in healthy donors. The ends lost 8 bases at V and 12 bases at J; junction bases unmatched: 11. This CDR3 is built from 14 residues. Germline lookup yields CDR1 LNHNV and CDR2 YYDKDF (reference sequence). 60 Vbeta and 13 Jbeta primers were used in PCR. Using immunoSEQ multiplex PCR, the repertoire was profiled, and TCRdb retains in-frame clones only, with some absent. The repertoire table contains about 110,000 clones. The chain joins TRBV15 to TRBJ2-1; 12 bases match TRBD1. This TCR was sampled from a man in his fifties in good health and CMV-seronegative. Source material: PBMCs. The CDR3 region is CATSSGTGGLGQFF. CDR3 sequence (DNA): TGTGCCACCTCCTCCGGGACAGGGGGCTTGGGGCAGTTCTTC.